The clone carrying this T cell receptor beta chain was found once. Profiled with immunoSEQ multiplex PCR; TCRdb holds only in-frame clones, not every one. The sample yields 55,000 to 70,000 clones, 75% to 95% seen once. The source of the sample is a study of blood T cell repertoires in COVID-19. This receptor was taken from a man aged 55 to 70 with acute or convalescent COVID-19. Sequences were obtained from peripheral blood.

CDR3 residues: CASSLGPDSNYGYTF. The CDR3 DNA reads TGTGCCAGCAGCTTAGGGCCAGATTCTAACTATGGCTACACCTTC. This chain connects TRBV11-3 to TRBJ1-2; D is uncertain. Trimming pared 1 base from V and 0 bases from J, leaving 9 bases between. The CDR3 consists of 15 residues. The germline gives CDR1 SGHNT, CDR2 YENEEA.